The T cell receptor beta chain described here comes from a study of graft-versus-host responses after intestinal transplantation. About the study: Anti-thymocyte globulin was used for induction in all recipients, who then took tacrolimus and steroids for about three years. Study results and caveats: Among recipient marrow samples, GvH clones were found; some appeared first in ileum or blood.

Germline V gives CDR1 SGHRS, CDR2 YFSETQ. This CDR3 is 15 amino acids long. V lost 1 base and J 1 base, leaving 11 bases between the germline ends. A note on this clone: Its specificity is unknown.

Profiling relied on immunoSEQ multiplex PCR, and the TCRdb table lists in-frame clones only, not all of them. The repertoire holds over 65,000 clones, with roughly 90% as singletons. Specimen: PBMCs, collected 98 days after intestinal transplantation. This receptor was taken from a human patient who received an intestinal transplant, so some T cells may come from the graft donor. The chain couples TRBV5-1 to TRBJ2-5; a weak D match, TRBD2 (5 bases). DNA for the CDR3: TGCGCCAGCAGCTTGAGGGCGAGCGGCCAAGAGACCCAGTACTTC. Translating gives CASSLRASGQETQYF.